This T cell receptor beta chain was captured by sequencing in a study of T cells in Graves' hyperthyroidism and ophthalmopathy. Researchers took RNA transcripts and amplified the TCR beta CDR3 regions from them. TCR CDR3 regions were first amplified by RT-PCR with HTBI primers. Each CDR3 protein gets one entry after TCRdb re-called the multiplex PCR reads with MiXCR. The table includes 300,000 to 500,000 distinct CDR3 sequences, 11% to 15% detected once. Trimming took 3 bases from V and 1 from J; bases not matched to a gene: 3. The CDR3 runs 14 residues. Looked up from germline, CDR1 is GTSNPN and CDR2 is SVGIG (reference sequence). This clonotype was found many times.

This sequence was found in a man between 50 and 59 years old with Graves' ophthalmopathy. This chain uses TRBV30 with TRBJ2-7; TRBD2 matches at 10 bases. Material: blood. As DNA, the CDR3 is TGTGCCTGGAGAAGACTAGCGGGTTCCTACGAGCAGTACTTC. This gives the protein CAWRRLAGSYEQYF. Based on the CDR3 plus reference TRBV30 and TRBJ2-7, the full variable domain is SQTIHQWPATLVQPVGSPLSLECTVEGTSNPNLYWYRQAAGRGLQLLFYSVGIGQISSEVPQNLSASRPQDRQFILSSKKLLLSDSGFYLCAWRRLAGSYEQYFGPGTRLTVT.